This TCR beta chain emerged from a study of T-cell reconstitution after alpha-beta-depleted transplantation in children. Library preparation (for TCRbeta) was performed with unique molecular identifiers. TCRdb used MiXCR to reprocess the PCR reads, holding one entry per CDR3 protein. The data show hundreds of thousands of distinct CDR3 sequences, approximately 17% seen once. The input for sequencing was PBMCs from the stem cell graft donor, taken from the stem cell graft. This receptor was obtained from a human donor who donated a stem cell graft to a child with acute myeloid leukemia.

CDR3 amino acids: CASSEMEGQAFF. CDR3 DNA: TGTGCCAGCAGTGAGATGGAGGGCCAAGCTTTCTTT. The chain uses TRBV2 and TRBJ1-1; D unresolved. This CDR3 is built from 12 residues. Germline V CDR1 and CDR2: SNHLY, FYNNEI. V shed 3 bases and J shed 9 bases, with 11 bases lying between them.